The source of this T cell receptor (beta chain) is a study of vaccination effects on CD4 cells after COVID-19 (dated by TCRdb to 2022 to 2024). At the level of the whole study: In the ViraFEST assay, PBMC were stimulated with viral peptide pools, and antigen-specific CD4+ T cell clonotypes were then identified by expansion using TCR sequencing. Altogether, 10 COVID-19 convalescent patients and 4 SARS-CoV-2-naive healthy vaccine recipients made up the full study. The Oncomine TCR Beta short-read assay on an Illumina iSeq 100 was used to sequence cultures from other donors in the study. SARS-CoV-2 spike-specific CD4+ TCR repertoires from before and after mRNA vaccination were compared in COVID-19 convalescent patients and in infection-naive vaccine recipients. Some 1.9 million PBMC per well were cultured with approximately 10 ug/ml peptides in IMDM containing about 5% human AB serum, approximately 10 IU/ml IL-2 and gentamicin. Participants received two doses of either the BNT162b2 or the mRNA-1273 mRNA SARS-CoV-2 vaccine. On the study overall, not on this receptor specifically: Limitations of the study were the small number of convalescent patients and the absence of early post-infection timepoints. Both infection-induced and vaccine-induced clones contracted markedly at late post-vaccination timepoints, which is consistent with waning T cell responses. Among healthy vaccine recipients, nearly all vaccine-induced clones were SARS-CoV-2 mono-reactive, and only 1 of 255 was cross-reactive with common cold coronaviruses.

About this clone: The antigen it binds to is not known. The record has no base qualities; no much larger clone is one base away.

After around 10 days of culture, CD4+ T cells were isolated with the EasySep CD4+ T cell isolation kit. None of the healthy vaccine recipients had a prior SARS-CoV-2 infection, which was confirmed by nucleocapsid antibody tests that came back negative both before and after vaccination. On days 3 and 7, half of the culture medium was replaced with fresh IL-2-containing medium. Unless otherwise noted, each peptide stimulation condition was cultured in triplicate wells. PBMC were separated from whole blood using Ficoll-Paque Plus gradient centrifugation and were then either cryopreserved at -140C or used fresh. The QIAamp micro DNA kit was used to extract genomic DNA from the cultured CD4+ T cells. Libraries were constructed by the immunoSEQ multiplex PCR assay. TCR beta CDR3 sequencing was performed on DNA from the cultured, isolated CD4+ T cells. On the authors' methods: The analysis removed non-productive TCR sequences, trimmed reads to the CDR3 region, and retained only CDR3s that were 7 or more amino acids long. Antigen-specific clonotypes were identified with the MANAFEST web app by comparing expansion in peptide wells against reference cultures. To be called positive, a clone needed expansion at FDR<0.05 compared with the reference and with all other wells, an odds ratio greater than 5, and a frequency greater than 0.1% in two replicate wells. Cross-reactive clonotypes were defined as significantly expanded in SARS-CoV-2 spike wells and in at least one common cold coronavirus spike condition. CDR3 similarity was assessed by Levenshtein distance using the stringdist R package, and unrooted trees were constructed with ape in R 3.6.1. This is the immuneACCESS table as TCRdb keeps it, with only in-frame sequences that have V and J called. A part of the clones is gone; compared with another copy, unresolved V genes explain less than half, and the rest is unexplained. The DNA was the basis for D and trimming; V, J and clone size are from that table. The sample yields some 40,000 clones; approximately 72% were counted once. The ten most abundant clones make up 3% of the sample.

The trim is 4 bases for V and 5 bases for J, with a gap of 8 bases between the germline ends. The CDR3 has 12 amino acids, counting the end cysteine and phenylalanine. Kept here is only the CDR3 DNA, which spans 36 bases and is read in frame from base 1. According to the germline V gene (reference sequence), CDR1 reads LGHDT and CDR2 reads YNNKEL. The V and J genes are TRBV3-1 (or the pseudogene TRBV3-2) and TRBJ1-2; there is no confident call for the D gene. Sequencing was performed on CD4+ T cells from PBMCs cultured without peptide, taken before COVID-19 vaccination. This receptor was identified in a human donor who received a COVID-19 vaccine. The CDR3 region: CASSPDRYGYTF. The bases read TGTGCCAGCAGCCCAGACCGTTATGGCTACACCTTC.